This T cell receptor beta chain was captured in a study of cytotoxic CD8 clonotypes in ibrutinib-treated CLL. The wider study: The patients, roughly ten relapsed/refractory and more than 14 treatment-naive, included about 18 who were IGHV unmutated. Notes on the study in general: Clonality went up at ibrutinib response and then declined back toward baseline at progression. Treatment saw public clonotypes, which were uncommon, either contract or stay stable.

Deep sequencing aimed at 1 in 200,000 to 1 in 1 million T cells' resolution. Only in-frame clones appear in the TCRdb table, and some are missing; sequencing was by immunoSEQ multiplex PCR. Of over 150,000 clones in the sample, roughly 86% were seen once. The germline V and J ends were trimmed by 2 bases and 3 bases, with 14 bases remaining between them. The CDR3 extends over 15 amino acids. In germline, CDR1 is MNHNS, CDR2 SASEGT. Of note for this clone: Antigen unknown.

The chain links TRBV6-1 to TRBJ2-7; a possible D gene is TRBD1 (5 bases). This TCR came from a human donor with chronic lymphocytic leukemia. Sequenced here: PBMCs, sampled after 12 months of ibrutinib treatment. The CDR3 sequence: CASSESSTAHYEQYF. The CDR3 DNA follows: TGTGCCAGCAGTGAATCCTCGACAGCCCACTACGAGCAGTACTTC.